This TCR beta chain was sequenced in a study of T cells in Graves' hyperthyroidism and ophthalmopathy. V dropped 5 bases and J dropped 7 bases, with 14 bases sitting between them. CDR3 size: 14 residues. The sample holds a few counts of this clonotype. TCR beta CDR3 region amplification was performed from RNA transcripts. First-round RT-PCR of the TCR CDR3 relied on the HTBI primer set. Each CDR3 protein is one row after TCRdb ran MiXCR on the multiplex PCR reads. The sample has a few hundred thousand distinct CDR3 sequences, around 16% seen once. This chain links TRBV12-3 or TRBV12-4 with TRBJ2-2, with a tentative D call TRBD2 (6 bases). This receptor was identified in a woman aged 25-40 years with Graves' hyperthyroidism. Sequences were obtained from blood. The CDR3 DNA follows: TGTGCCAGCAGTGCCGGGGGATTCTACGGGGAGCTGTTTTTT. As protein: CASSAGGFYGELFF.